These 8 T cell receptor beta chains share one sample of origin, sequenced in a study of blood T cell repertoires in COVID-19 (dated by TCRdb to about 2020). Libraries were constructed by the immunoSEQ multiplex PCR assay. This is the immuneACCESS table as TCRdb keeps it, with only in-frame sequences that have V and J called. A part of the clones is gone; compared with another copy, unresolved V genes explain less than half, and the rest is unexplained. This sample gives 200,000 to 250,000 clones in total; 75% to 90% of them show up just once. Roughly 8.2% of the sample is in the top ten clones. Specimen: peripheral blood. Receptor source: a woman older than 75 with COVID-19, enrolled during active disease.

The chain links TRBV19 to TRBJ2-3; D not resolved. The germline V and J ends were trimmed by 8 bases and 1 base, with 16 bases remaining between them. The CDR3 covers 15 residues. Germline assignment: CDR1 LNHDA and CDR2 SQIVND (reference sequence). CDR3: CASSVALARTDTQYF. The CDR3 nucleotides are TGTGCCAGTTCCGTTGCGCTCGCCCGCACAGATACGCAGTATTTT.

This CDR3 is CASSPLIGGQLFF. The CDR3 nucleotides are TGTGCCAGCTCACCACTCATAGGGGGACAACTGTTTTTT. This chain joins TRBV18 and TRBJ1-4, with TRBD1 as a possible D gene (6 bases). Germline CDR1 is KGHSH and CDR2 is LQKENI. The CDR3 runs to 13 residues. Trimming cost V 1 base and J 12 bases, with 12 bases left between them.

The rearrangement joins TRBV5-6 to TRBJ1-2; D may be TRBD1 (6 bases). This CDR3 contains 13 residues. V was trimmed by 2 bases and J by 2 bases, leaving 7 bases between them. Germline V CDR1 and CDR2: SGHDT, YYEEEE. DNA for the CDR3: TGTGCCAGCAGCTTTCAGGGGAACTATGGCTACACCTTC. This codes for CASSFQGNYGYTF.

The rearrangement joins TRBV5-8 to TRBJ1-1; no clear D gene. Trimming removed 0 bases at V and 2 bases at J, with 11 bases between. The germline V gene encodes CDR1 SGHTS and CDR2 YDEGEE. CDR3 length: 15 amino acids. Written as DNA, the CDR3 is TGTGCCAGCAGCTTGGGGTTCCGGGGTAACACTGAAGCTTTCTTT. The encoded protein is CASSLGFRGNTEAFF.

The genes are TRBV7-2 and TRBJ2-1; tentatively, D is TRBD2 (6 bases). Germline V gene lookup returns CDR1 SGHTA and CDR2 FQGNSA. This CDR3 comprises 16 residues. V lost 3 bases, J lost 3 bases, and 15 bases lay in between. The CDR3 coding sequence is TGTGCCAGCAGCTTCGGGGGAGGCCTTCTCTACAATGAGCAGTTCTTC. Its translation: CASSFGGGLLYNEQFF.

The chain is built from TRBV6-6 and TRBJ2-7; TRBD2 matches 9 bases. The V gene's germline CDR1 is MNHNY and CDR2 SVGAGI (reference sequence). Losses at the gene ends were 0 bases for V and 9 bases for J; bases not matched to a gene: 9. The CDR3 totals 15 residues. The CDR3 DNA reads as TGTGCCAGCAGTTACTCGATGGCTAGCGGGAAGGTGCAGTACTTC. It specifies CASSYSMASGKVQYF.

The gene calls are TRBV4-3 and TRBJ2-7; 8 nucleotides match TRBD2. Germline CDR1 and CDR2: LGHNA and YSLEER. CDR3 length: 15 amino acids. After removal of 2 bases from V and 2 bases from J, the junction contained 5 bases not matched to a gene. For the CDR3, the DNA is TGCGCCAGCAGCCAAATAGCGGGGCCTCCCTACGAGCAGTACTTC. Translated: CASSQIAGPPYEQYF.

DNA of the CDR3: TGTGCCAGCTCATCCAGGTCAGGCCAAGAGACCCAGTACTTC. Translating it yields CASSSRSGQETQYF. The chain carries TRBV18 and TRBJ2-5; no firm D call. The CDR3 loop spans 14 amino acids. The ends were cut back, 5 bases at V and 1 base at J, with 11 bases in the middle. Germline V CDR1 and CDR2: KGHSH, LQKENI.